One TCR beta chain is described in this entry. The sample originates from a study of shared clonotypes between healthy human individuals. The authors distributed each subset's genomic DNA evenly over several immunoSEQ plates. In the authors' workflow: Filtering was not the same, since immunoSEQ gave junction-only sequences without quality scores. Here immunoSEQ multiplex PCR was the method, and the copy in TCRdb shows in-frame clones only, minus some. D and trimming were read from the DNA, whereas the V and J calls and clone size are those reported in that table. In the table there are about 330,000 clones, around 67% of which are singletons. In germline, CDR1 is SGDLS, CDR2 YYNGEE. This CDR3 region has 14 residues. Trimming removed 0 bases from V and 6 bases from J, with 11 bases in between.

This TCR was recovered from a man younger than 40 in good health. The specimen sequenced was memory CD4+ T cells sorted from blood. Stated subset: CD45RA-negative fraction. This chain joins TRBV9 and TRBJ2-3; D not resolved. CDR3 residues: CASSVAPLSDTQYF. The DNA of the CDR3 is TGTGCCAGCAGCGTAGCCCCTTTGTCGGATACGCAGTATTTT.